The entry that follows covers one T cell receptor (beta chain) sequence. The antigen it recognizes is unknown. No much larger clonotype is one base removed from it; base qualities were not supplied. The sample comes from a study of cytomegalovirus exposure and HLA in healthy donors (TCRdb year 2017). Regarding the research as a whole: An earlier analysis of 587 of the donors reported 250 to 300 Gb of sequence data and more than 90 million unique TCR beta sequences from about 179 million T cells. High-throughput TCR immunosequencing, statistical association of individual TCRs with disease status, and machine learning were combined to predict cytomegalovirus infection status. Genome-wide SNP genotypes for about 65% of the 666 donors were used in a later genetic analysis, which treated that subset as a discovery cohort. The later analysis used no new phenotypic data to find candidate immune exposures, relying instead on TCR beta sequences and their occurrence across donors. The number of typed donors differed by locus: about 620-630 for A, B, C, DRB1 and DQB1; some 500 for DQA1; 606 for DPA1; and some 450 for DPB1. Five DR-DQ haplotypes were treated as single units for association and clustering because of strong linkage in the cohort. Across 398 genotyped donors of the cohort, an average of about 240,000 unique TCR beta nucleotide sequences per donor were sequenced, and roughly 20% of those sequences were non-productive. In an earlier analysis of roughly 580 of the donors, high-throughput TCR beta sequencing was used to judge whether each TCR beta V gene segment behaved as functional or pseudogenic. Of the 350 to 450 genotyped donors, around 81% fell in the genetic ancestry cluster associated with self-reported Caucasian donors. In a later analysis, previously published TCR beta repertoires from 550 to 750 donors were re-analyzed and high-resolution HLA genotyping was added so that TCR occurrence patterns could be studied. Both class I and class II loci were covered by HLA typing, at four-digit resolution. Besides the first cohort of roughly 700 subjects, a separate validation cohort made up of 120 or so different subjects was used. Donor age, sex, ethnicity and CMV serostatus were compiled alongside the repertoire data. All discovery cohort repertoires had been generated using a single sequencing platform. An early release that covered some 630 HLA-typed donors contained approximately 300 gigabases of sequencing data and around 85 million unique TCR sequences. Using immunosequencing, the study profiled T cell repertoires from 666 subjects and related those repertoires to cytomegalovirus serostatus. The study aimed to test whether signatures of past pathogen exposure could be identified by cataloging public T cell receptors. Summary of the overall study and its limitations: In an earlier analysis of more than 450 of the donors, most TCR beta V segments were observed in productive rearrangements about 87% or about 30% of the time, broadly matching IMGT annotations. A few of the identified cytomegalovirus-associated TCR beta chains were confirmed in vitro to be specific for cytomegalovirus antigens. A cluster of highly shared sequence variants was judged likely to be a technical artifact of the sequencing pipeline. While some public TCRs were present in many individuals, most TCR sequences turned up only very rarely across donors. The cohort was sequenced for TCR beta chains only, and without alpha or paired-chain data the features that could be detected were limited. The study listed 164 TCR beta chains as associated with cytomegalovirus. The presence/absence analyses assumed that sequencing depth was roughly uniform across donors, and that assumption may not be true. Most CMV-associated TCR beta chains appeared to be HLA-restricted in a later analysis, and the HLA associations seemed to be driven largely by CMV exposure. In a later analysis, HLA-associated TCR beta chains were found to be more clonally expanded and to have lower generation probabilities than equally common non-associated chains. According to a later analysis, TCR association rates differed among HLA loci, with DRB1 alleles showing the most associated TCRs and HLA-C alleles showing the fewest. A further reported finding was that TCR beta sequences accurately predicted the HLA-A and HLA-B alleles for most subjects in the first cohort. Compared with the roughly 670-donor mean, donors in an Asian-associated ancestry cluster had fewer N-insertions in productive TCRs, according to a later genetic analysis. According to a later analysis, parvovirus B19, influenza, CMV and Epstein-Barr virus appeared linked to several top co-occurrence clusters. The authors suggested that the approach could potentially be generalized to other disease states and immunological phenotypes. The 87-base-pair reads could not distinguish some IMGT-functional V segments, including TRBV6-2 and TRBV6-3, so those segments were excluded. The earlier analysis of some 560 of the donors excluded some 15 rarely observed V segments, including chromosome 9 orphons, because counts were too low. An association between a missense DCLRE1C variant and V-gene and J-gene trimming of TCR beta chains was found in a later genetic analysis and replicated in an independent cohort. Linkage disequilibrium might explain the correlated functional status among segregating V segments, but an unknown experimental factor could not be ruled out. HLA typing was unavailable for some donors at each locus, so association tests used only the typed subset. A later analysis associated 15,000 or so TCR beta sequences with specific HLA alleles at a false discovery rate of 0.05. Strong co-occurrence of HLA alleles, especially DR and DQ, made assigning TCR associations to individual alleles difficult. The classifier was reported to diagnose cytomegalovirus status with high specificity and sensitivity in both the original and validation cohorts. Immune exposure information for the cohort was limited to CMV serostatus.

The CDR3 runs 17 residues from the cysteine to the phenylalanine. Here the CDR3 DNA is all that survives: 51 bases in frame from base 1. Receptor libraries were prepared by the immunoSEQ multiplex PCR assay. The multiplex PCR relied on a mix of 60 forward primers for TCR Vbeta segments and 13 reverse primers for TCR Jbeta segments. The CDR3 region of rearranged TCR beta genes was amplified from genomic DNA by a multiplex PCR assay. On the Illumina HiSeq System, the amplified TCR beta libraries were sequenced as 87-base-pair reads. The authors' analysis ran thus. In a later analysis, 70 million to 95 million unique TCR beta chains were counted across the roughly 610 repertoires, and roughly 9.9 million of these chains were shared by at least two donors. Raw reads were error-corrected and collapsed into unique sequences with a nearest-neighbor algorithm that merged closely related sequences to remove PCR and sequencing errors. CDR3 sequences were aligned to IMGT reference sequences to assign V, D and J gene segments. Each retained sequence needed at least a six-nucleotide match to both a V gene segment and a J gene segment. A rearrangement was called productive if the CDR3 had no stop codons and remained in frame with V and J, and every other rearrangement was called non-productive. Following IMGT convention, CDR3 was defined as the stretch from the second conserved V-encoded cysteine up to the conserved J-encoded phenylalanine. The earlier analysis of 500 to 600 of the donors excluded sequences that lacked an unambiguous match to a single V gene segment. In an earlier analysis of 500 to 750 of the donors, V segments were called functional above 56.7% productive rearrangements and were called segregating when the between-donor standard deviation exceeded 5%. To diagnose cytomegalovirus status from the catalog of TCR beta chain sequences, a statistical classification framework was built. In a later analysis, V and J genes were assigned by comparing TCR nucleotide sequences against IMGT/GENE-DB human TR gene sequences. A later analysis assigned CDR3 sequences and most-parsimonious VDJ recombination scenarios with the TCRdist pipeline. In a later analysis, every TCR beta chain was defined by the combination of its CDR3 amino acid sequence and its V-gene family, and reads without a unique V-gene family were dropped. To address suspected cross-contamination and a sequencing artifact, a later analysis removed under 600 highly shared, low-generation-probability nucleotide sequences. In a later analysis, a clonal expansion index was calculated for each public chain from normalized within-repertoire ranks of inferred template counts. In a later analysis, generation probabilities were computed using a VDJ recombination model fitted to out-of-frame rearrangements, and the results were checked against IGoR. Hypergeometric tests were used in a later analysis to score TCR-TCR, TCR-HLA and TCR-CMV co-occurrence, with a repertoire-size bias correction applied to the TCR pairs. To estimate false discovery rates, a later analysis permuted the HLA or CMV assignments 20 times. In a later analysis, co-occurring TCRs were grouped with DBSCAN, and TCRdist sequence similarity was added when clustering was performed within HLA-allele-positive subsets. For co-occurrence clustering, repertoires with fewer than 30,000 or more than 120,000 public chains were excluded, along with roughly 5 repertoires with anomalous nucleotide sharing. TCRdb mirrors the immuneACCESS table, restricted to in-frame sequences. Some clones are absent from its copies; in checked studies, under half trace to an unresolved V gene, and the reason for the others is unknown. For V, J and clone size, that table is used; D and trimming come from the DNA. The sample table contains approximately 90,000 clones; only one count was recorded for roughly 85% of them. The ten largest account for over 7% of the sample.

The cohort comprised several hundred healthy bone marrow donors. Cohort members were all nominally healthy when sampled, although unrecorded immune exposures were likely present. The donor was CMV seropositive and was included in the group of 290 or so seropositive cohort members. Every donor gave a peripheral blood sample, and the peripheral blood mononuclear cells from that sample were used for TCR beta sequencing. The Qiagen DNeasy Blood Extraction Kit was used to extract genomic DNA from the blood cell samples. The sample taken for sequencing was PBMCs. This TCR was sampled from a man aged 35 to 55 in good health and CMV-seropositive. The sequence links TRBV21-1 to TRBJ2-5; the tabulated D call, TRBD2, remains unverified against the DNA. TRBV21-1 is an annotated pseudogene. CDR3 region: CASSRRSQGGPQETQYF. The base sequence is TGTGCCAGCAGCAGGCGCTCGCAGGGAGGTCCGCAAGAGACCCAGTACTTC.